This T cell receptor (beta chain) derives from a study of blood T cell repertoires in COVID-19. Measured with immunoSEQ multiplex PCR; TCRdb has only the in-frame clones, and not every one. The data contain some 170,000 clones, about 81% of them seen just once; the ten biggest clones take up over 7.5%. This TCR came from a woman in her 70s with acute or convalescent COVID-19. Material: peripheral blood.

The CDR3 DNA follows: TGTGCCAGCAGCTTAGCCCTTGCGCCCCCCCTCAATGAGCAGTTCTTC. This sequence encodes CASSLALAPPLNEQFF. The rearrangement uses TRBV7-9 and TRBJ2-1; no definite D call. The ends were cut back, 0 bases at V and 6 bases at J, with 15 bases in the middle. Germline assignment: CDR1 SEHNR and CDR2 FQNEAQ (reference sequence). This CDR3 is built from 16 residues.